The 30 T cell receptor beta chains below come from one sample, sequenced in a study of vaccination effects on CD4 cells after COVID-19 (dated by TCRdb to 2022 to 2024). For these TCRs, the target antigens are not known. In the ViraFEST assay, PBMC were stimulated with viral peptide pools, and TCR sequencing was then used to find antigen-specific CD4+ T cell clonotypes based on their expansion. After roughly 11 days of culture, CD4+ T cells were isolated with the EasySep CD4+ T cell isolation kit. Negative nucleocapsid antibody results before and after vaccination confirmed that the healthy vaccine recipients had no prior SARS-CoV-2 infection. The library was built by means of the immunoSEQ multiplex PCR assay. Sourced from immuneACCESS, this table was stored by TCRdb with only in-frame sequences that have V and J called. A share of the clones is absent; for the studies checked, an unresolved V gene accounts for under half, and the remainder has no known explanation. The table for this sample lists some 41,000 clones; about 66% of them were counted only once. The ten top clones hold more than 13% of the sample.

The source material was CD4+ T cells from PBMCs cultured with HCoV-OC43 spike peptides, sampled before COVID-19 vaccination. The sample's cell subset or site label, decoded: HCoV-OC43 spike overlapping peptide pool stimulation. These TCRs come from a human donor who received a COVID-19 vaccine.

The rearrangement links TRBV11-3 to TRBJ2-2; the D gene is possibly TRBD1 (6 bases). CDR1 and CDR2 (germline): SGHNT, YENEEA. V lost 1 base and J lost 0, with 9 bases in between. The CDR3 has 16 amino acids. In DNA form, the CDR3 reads TGTGCCAGCAGCTTAGGTGGGGGCCCGAACACCGGGGAGCTGTTTTTT. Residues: CASSLGGGPNTGELFF.

The DNA for the CDR3 is TGTGCCAGCAGCTTAGAATACATTCAGTACTTC. It yields the protein CASSLEYIQYF. The chain carries TRBV11-2 and TRBJ2-4; D gene unclear. Germline V gene data show CDR1 as SGHAT and CDR2 as FQNNGV. The CDR3 length is 11 residues. The V gene lost 0 bases and the J gene lost 8 bases, with 2 bases spanning the gap.

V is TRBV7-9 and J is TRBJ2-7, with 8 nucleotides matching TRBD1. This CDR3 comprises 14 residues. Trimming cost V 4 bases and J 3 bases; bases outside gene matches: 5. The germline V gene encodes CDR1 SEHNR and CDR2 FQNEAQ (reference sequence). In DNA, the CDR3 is TGTGCCAGCAGCTCAGGACAGGGCCGCTACGAGCAGTACTTC. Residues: CASSSGQGRYEQYF.

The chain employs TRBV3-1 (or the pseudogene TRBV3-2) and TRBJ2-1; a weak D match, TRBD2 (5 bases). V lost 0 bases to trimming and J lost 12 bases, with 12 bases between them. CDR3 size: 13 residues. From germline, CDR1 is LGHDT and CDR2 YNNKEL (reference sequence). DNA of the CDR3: TGTGCCAGCAGCCAAGAGCGGGCCGTGGGGCAGTTCTTC. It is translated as CASSQERAVGQFF.

Here the CDR3 reads CASSQDRGLRNTEAFF. CDR3 nucleotide sequence: TGCGCCAGCAGTCAAGACAGGGGCCTCAGGAACACTGAAGCTTTCTTT. The chain joins TRBV23-1 to TRBJ1-1; 8 bases align to TRBD1. TRBV23-1 is an ORF for which the function is uncertain. This CDR3 comprises 16 residues. V was pared by 2 bases and J by 1 base, with 6 bases of the junction left unmatched.

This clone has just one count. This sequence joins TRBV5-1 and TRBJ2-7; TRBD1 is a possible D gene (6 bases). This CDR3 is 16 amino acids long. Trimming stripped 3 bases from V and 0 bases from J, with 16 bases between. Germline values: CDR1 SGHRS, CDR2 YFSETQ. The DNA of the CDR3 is TGCGCCAGCAGCTGGGACACGACCCAAACCTCCTACGAGCAGTACTTC. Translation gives CASSWDTTQTSYEQYF.

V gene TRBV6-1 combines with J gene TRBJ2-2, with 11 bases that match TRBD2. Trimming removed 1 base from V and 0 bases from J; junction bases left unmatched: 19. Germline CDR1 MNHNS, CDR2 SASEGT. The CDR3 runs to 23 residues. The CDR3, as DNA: TGTGCCAGCAGTGAAGAGGCCCAACTAGCGGGGGTACTAATTCGCCCGAACACCGGGGAGCTGTTTTTT. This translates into CASSEEAQLAGVLIRPNTGELFF.

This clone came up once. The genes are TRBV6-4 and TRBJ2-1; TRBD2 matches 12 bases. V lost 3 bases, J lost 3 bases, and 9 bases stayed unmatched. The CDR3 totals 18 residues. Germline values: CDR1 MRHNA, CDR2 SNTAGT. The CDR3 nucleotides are TGTGCCAGCAGTGAAATGGGGACTAGCGGGCCACACTACAATGAGCAGTTCTTC. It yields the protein CASSEMGTSGPHYNEQFF.

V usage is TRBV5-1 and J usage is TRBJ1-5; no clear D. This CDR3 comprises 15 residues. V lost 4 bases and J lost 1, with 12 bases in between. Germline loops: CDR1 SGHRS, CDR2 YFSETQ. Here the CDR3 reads CASSTEGASNQPQHF. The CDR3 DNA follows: TGCGCCAGCAGCACGGAGGGCGCCAGCAATCAGCCCCAGCATTTT.

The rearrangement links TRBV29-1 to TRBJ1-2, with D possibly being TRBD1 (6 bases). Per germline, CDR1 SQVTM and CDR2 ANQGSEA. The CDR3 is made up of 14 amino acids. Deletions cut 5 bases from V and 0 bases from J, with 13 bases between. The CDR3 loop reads CSVNRDLANYGYTF. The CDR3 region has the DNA TGCAGCGTTAACAGGGATTTGGCTAACTATGGCTACACCTTC.

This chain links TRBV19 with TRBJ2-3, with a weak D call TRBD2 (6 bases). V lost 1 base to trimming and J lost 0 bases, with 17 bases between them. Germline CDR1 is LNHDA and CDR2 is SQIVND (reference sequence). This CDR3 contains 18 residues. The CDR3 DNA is TGTGCCAGTAGTATAGGACTTGGTAGCGGATCCAGCACAGATACGCAGTATTTT. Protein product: CASSIGLGSGSSTDTQYF. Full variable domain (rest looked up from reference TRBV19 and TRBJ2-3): DGGITQSPKYLFRKEGQNVTLSCEQNLNHDAMYWYRQDPGQGLRLIYYSQIVNDFQKGDIAEGYSVSREKKESFPLTVTSAQKNPTAFYLCASSIGLGSGSSTDTQYFGPGTRLTVL.

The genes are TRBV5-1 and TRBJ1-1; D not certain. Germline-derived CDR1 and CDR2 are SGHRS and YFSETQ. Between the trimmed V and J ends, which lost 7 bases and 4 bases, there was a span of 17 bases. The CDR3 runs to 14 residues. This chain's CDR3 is CASGRSSEPTEAFF. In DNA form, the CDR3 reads TGCGCCAGCGGGAGGTCCTCGGAGCCCACTGAAGCTTTCTTT.

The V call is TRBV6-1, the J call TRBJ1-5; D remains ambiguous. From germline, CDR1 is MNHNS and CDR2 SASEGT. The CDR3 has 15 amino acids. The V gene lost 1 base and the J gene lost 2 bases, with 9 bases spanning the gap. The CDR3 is CASSEVARGNQPQHF. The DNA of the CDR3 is TGTGCCAGCAGTGAAGTGGCAAGGGGCAATCAGCCCCAGCATTTT.

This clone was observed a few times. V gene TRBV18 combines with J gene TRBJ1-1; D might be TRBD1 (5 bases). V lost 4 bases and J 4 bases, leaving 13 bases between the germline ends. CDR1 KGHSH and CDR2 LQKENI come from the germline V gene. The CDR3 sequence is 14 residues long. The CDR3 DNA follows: TGTGCCAGCTCACTGCCAGGGAGTAGCACTGAAGCTTTCTTT. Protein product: CASSLPGSSTEAFF. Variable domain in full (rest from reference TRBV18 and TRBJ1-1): NAGVMQNPRHLVRRRGQEARLRCSPMKGHSHVYWYRQLPEEGLKFMVYLQKENIIDESGMPKERFSAEFPKEGPSILRIQQVVRGDSAAYFCASSLPGSSTEAFFGQGTRLTVV.

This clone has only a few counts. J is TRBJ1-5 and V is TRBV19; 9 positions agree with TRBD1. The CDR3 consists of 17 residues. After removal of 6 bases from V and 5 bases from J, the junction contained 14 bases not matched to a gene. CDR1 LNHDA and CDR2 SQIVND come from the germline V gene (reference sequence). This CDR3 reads CASSEGQGLSYHQPQHF. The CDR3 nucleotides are TGTGCCAGTAGCGAAGGACAGGGGCTATCGTATCATCAGCCCCAGCATTTT.

As DNA, the CDR3 is TGTGCCAGCAGTAAGCAGGGGGGCAATCAGCCCCAGCATTTT. Its translation: CASSKQGGNQPQHF. The rearrangement joins TRBV6-5 to TRBJ1-5; TRBD1 aligns across 7 bases. This CDR3 is built from 14 residues. Trimming cost V 5 bases and J 2 bases; bases outside gene matches: 3. Germline loops: CDR1 MNHEY, CDR2 SVGAGI.

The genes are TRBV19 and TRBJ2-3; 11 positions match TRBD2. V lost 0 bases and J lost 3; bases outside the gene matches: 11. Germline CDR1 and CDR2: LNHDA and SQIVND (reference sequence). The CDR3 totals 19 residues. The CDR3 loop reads CASSIEGIPSGRKTDTQYF. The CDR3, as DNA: TGTGCCAGTAGTATAGAAGGGATCCCTAGCGGGAGGAAGACAGATACGCAGTATTTT.

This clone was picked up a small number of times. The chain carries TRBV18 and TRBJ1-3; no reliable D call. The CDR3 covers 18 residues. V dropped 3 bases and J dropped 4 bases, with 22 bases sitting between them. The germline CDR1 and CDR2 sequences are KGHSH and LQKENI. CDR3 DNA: TGTGCCAGCTCACCGTCAGTGTTCCTCGGGTTCTTCGGAAACACCATATATTTT. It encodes CASSPSVFLGFFGNTIYF.

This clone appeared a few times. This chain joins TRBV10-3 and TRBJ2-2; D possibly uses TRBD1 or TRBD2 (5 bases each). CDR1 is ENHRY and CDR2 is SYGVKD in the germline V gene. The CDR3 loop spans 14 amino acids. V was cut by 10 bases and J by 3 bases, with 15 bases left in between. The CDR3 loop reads CANAYRDDTGELFF. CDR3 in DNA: TGTGCCAACGCATACCGGGACGACACCGGGGAGCTGTTTTTT.

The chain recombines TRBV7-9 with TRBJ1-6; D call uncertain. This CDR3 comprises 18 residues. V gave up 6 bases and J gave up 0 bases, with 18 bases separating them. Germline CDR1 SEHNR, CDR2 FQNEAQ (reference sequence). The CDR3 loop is CASSPEWSGDSYNSPLHF. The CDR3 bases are TGTGCCAGCAGTCCCGAATGGAGCGGAGACTCCTATAATTCACCCCTCCACTTT.

The CDR3 loop is CASSQARASPLHF. The CDR3 DNA reads as TGTGCCAGCAGCCAAGCCAGGGCCTCACCCCTCCACTTT. The chain couples TRBV14 to TRBJ1-6; a weak D match, TRBD1 (5 bases). The CDR3 has 13 amino acids. V was trimmed by 1 base and J by 10 bases, leaving 8 bases between them. Per germline, CDR1 SGHDN and CDR2 FVKESK. Using reference TRBV14 and TRBJ1-6 for the parts outside the CDR3, the full variable domain is EAGVTQFPSHSVIEKGQTVTLRCDPISGHDNLYWYRRVMGKEIKFLLHFVKESKQDESGMPNNRFLAERTGGTYSTLKVQPAELEDSGVYFCASSQARASPLHFGNGTRLTVT.

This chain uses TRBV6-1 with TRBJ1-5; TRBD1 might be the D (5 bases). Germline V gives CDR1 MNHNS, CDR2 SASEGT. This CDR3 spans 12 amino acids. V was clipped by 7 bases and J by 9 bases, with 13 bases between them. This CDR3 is CASTNPGSPQHF. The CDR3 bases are TGTGCCAGCACGAACCCAGGGTCGCCCCAGCATTTT.

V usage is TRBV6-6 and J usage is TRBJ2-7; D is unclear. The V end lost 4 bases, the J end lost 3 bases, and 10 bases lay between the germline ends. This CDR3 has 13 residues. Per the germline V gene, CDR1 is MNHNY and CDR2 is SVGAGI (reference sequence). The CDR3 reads CASSWAENYEQYF. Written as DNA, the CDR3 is TGTGCCAGCAGTTGGGCAGAAAACTACGAGCAGTACTTC.

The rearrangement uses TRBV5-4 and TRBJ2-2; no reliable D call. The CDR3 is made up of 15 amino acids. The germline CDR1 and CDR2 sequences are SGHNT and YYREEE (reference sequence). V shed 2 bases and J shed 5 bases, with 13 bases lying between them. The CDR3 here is CASSFYTDHTGELFF. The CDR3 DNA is TGTGCCAGCAGCTTCTACACAGACCATACCGGGGAGCTGTTTTTT.

Here the CDR3 reads CASSHHDRPNYGYTF. The CDR3 DNA reads as TGTGCCAGCAGCCACCATGACAGGCCTAACTATGGCTACACCTTC. This chain uses TRBV3-1 (or the pseudogene TRBV3-2) with TRBJ1-2; tentatively, D is TRBD1 (6 bases). This CDR3 has 15 residues. V was cut by 3 bases and J by 0 bases, with 11 bases left in between. CDR1 is LGHDT, CDR2 YNNKEL, per germline (reference sequence).

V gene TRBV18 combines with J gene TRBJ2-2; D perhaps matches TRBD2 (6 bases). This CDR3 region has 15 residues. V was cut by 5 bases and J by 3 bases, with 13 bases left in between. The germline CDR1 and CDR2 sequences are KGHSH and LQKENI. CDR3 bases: TGTGCCAGCTCAGCGGGGATCGGGGACACCGGGGAGCTGTTTTTT. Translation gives CASSAGIGDTGELFF.

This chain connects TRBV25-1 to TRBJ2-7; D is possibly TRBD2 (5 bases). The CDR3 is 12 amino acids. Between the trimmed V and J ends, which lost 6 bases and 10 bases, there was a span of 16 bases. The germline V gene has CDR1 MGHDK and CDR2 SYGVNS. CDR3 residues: CASSQGLSFQYF. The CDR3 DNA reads TGTGCCAGCAGCCAAGGACTGTCCTTCCAGTACTTC.

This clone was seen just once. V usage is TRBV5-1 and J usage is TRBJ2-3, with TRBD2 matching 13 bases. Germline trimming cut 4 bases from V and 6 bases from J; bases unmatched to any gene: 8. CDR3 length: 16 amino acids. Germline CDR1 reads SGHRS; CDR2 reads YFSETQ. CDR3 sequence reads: CASSTRTSGSLDTQYF. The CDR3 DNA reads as TGCGCCAGCAGCACTCGGACTAGCGGGAGCTTGGATACGCAGTATTTT. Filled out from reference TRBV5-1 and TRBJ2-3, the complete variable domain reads KAGVTQTPRYLIKTRGQQVTLSCSPISGHRSVSWYQQTPGQGLQFLFEYFSETQRNKGNFPGRFSGRQFSNSRSEMNVSTLELGDSALYLCASSTRTSGSLDTQYFGPGTRLTVL.

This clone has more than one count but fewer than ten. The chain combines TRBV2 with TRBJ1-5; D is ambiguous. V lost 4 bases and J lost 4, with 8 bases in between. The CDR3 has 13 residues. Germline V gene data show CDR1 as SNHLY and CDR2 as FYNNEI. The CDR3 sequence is CASSGRVNQPQHF. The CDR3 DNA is TGTGCCAGCAGTGGTAGGGTGAATCAGCCCCAGCATTTT.

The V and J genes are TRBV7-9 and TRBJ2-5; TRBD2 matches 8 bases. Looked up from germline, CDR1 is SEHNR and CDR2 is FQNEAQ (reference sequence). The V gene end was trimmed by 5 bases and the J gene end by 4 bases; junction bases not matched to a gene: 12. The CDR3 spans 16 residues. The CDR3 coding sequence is TGTGCCAGCAGCCCAAAAGCGGGACTAGTCAGAGAGACCCAGTACTTC. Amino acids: CASSPKAGLVRETQYF.